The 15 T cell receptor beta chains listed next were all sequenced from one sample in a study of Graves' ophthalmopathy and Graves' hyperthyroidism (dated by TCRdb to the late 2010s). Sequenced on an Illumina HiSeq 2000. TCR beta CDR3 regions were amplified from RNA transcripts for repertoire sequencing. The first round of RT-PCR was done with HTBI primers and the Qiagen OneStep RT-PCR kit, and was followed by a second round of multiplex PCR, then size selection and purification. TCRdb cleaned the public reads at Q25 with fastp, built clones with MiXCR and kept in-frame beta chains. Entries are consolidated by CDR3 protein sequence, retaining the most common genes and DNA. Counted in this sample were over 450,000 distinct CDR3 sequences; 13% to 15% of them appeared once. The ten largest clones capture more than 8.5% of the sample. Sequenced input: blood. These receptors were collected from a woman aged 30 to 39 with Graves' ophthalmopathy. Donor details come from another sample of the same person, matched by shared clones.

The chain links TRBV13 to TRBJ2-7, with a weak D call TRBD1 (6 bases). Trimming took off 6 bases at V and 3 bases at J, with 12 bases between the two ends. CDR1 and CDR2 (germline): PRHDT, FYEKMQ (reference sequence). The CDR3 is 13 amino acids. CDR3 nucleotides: TGTGCCAGCAGGCCCCGGACAGTCTACGAGCAGTACTTC. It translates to CASRPRTVYEQYF.

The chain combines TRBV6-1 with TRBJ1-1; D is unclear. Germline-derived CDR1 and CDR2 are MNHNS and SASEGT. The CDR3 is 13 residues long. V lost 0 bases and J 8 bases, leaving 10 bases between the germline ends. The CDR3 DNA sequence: TGTGCCAGCAGTGAAGCGTGGCGGGAGGAAGCTTTCTTT. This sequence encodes CASSEAWREEAFF.

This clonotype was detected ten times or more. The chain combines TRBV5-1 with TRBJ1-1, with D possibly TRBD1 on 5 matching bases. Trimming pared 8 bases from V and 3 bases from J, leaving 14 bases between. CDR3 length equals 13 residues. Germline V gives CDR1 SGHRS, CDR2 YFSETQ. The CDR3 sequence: CASRDWGDTEAFF. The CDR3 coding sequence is TGCGCCAGTAGGGACTGGGGGGACACTGAAGCTTTCTTT.

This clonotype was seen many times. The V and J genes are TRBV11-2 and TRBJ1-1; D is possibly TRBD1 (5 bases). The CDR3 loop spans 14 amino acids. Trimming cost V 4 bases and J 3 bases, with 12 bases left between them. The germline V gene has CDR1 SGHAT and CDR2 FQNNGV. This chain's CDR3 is CASSSGRMDTEAFF. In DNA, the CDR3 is TGTGCCAGCAGCTCGGGGCGTATGGACACTGAAGCTTTCTTT.

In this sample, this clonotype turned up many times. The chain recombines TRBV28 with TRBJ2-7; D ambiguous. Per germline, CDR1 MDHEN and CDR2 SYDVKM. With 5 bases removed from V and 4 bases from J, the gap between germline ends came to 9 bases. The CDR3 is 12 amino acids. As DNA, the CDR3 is TGTGCCAGCAGTCCACCTCTGTACGAGCAGTACTTC. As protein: CASSPPLYEQYF.

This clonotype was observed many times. The CDR3 loop is CASSPRGTASYEQYF. The CDR3 DNA follows: TGTGCCAGCAGCCCTAGGGGGACAGCTTCCTACGAGCAGTACTTC. The V gene is TRBV12-3 or TRBV12-4, the J gene TRBJ2-7; TRBD1 matches at 7 bases. The CDR3 runs 15 residues. After removal of 6 bases from V and 1 base from J, the junction contained 9 bases not matched to a gene.

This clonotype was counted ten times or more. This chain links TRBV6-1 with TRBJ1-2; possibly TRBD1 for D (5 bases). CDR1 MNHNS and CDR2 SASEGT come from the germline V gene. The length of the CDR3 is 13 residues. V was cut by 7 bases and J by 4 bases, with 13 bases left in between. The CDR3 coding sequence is TGTGCCAGCACCCGGAGGGGCGGCTATGGCTACACCTTC. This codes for CASTRRGGYGYTF.

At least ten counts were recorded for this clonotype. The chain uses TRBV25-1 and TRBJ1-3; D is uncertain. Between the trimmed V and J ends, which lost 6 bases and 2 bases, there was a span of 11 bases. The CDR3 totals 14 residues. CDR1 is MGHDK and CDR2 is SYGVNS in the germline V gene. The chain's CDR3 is CASRGSFPGNTIYF. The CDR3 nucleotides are TGTGCCAGCAGAGGGTCCTTTCCTGGAAACACCATATATTTT.

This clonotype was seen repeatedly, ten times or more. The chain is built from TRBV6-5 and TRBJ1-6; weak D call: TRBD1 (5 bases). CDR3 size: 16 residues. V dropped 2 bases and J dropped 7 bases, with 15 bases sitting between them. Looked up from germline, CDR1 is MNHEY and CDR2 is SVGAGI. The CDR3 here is CASSYGARVRNSPLHF. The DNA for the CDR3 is TGTGCCAGCAGTTACGGGGCGCGGGTGCGGAATTCACCCCTCCACTTT.

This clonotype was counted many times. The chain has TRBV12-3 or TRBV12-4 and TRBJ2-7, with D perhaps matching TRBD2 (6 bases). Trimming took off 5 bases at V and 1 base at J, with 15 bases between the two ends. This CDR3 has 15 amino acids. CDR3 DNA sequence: TGTGCCAGCAGTCCCGGCGGGGCGCTTTCCTACGAGCAGTACTTC. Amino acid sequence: CASSPGGALSYEQYF.

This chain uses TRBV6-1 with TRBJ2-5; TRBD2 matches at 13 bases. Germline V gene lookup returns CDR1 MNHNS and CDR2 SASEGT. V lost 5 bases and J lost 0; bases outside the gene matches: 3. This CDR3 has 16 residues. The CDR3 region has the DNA TGTGCCAGCAGTCCAGGGACTAGCGGGGACCAAGAGACCCAGTACTTC. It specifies CASSPGTSGDQETQYF.

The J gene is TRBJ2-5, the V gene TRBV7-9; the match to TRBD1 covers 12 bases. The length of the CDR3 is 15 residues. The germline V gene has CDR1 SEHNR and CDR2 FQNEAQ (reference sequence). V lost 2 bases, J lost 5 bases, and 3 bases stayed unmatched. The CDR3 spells CASSLIGTGGETQYF. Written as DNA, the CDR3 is TGTGCCAGCAGCTTAATCGGGACAGGGGGCGAGACCCAGTACTTC.

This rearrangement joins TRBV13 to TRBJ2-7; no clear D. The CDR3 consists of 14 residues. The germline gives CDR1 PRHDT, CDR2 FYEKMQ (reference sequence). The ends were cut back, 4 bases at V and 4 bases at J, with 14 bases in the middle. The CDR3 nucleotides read TGTGCCAGCAGCTCGGGCCCTTCCCTTTACGAGCAGTACTTC. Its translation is CASSSGPSLYEQYF.

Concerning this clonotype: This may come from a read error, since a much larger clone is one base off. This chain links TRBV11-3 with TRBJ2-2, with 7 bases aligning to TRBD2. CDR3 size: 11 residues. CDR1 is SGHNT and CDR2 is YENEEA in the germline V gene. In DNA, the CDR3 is TGTGCCAGCACCCCGAGCGGGGAGCTGTGTTTT. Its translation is CASTPSGELCF.

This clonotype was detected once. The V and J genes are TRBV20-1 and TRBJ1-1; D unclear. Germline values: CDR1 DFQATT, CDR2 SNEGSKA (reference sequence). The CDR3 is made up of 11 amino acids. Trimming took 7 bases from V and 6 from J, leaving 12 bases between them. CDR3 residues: CSGLRAAEAFF. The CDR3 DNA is TGCAGTGGTTTACGGGCTGCTGAAGCTTTCTTT.